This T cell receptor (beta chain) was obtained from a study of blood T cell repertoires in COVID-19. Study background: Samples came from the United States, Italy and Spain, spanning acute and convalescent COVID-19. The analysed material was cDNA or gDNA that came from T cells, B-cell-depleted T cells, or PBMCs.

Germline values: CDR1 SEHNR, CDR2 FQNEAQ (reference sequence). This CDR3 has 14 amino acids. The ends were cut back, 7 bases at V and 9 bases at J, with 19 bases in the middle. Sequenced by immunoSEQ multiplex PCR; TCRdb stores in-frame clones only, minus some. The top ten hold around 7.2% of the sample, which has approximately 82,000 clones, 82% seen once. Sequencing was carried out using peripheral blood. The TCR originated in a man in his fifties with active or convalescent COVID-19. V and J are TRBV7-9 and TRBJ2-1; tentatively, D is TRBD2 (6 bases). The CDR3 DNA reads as TGTGCCAGCATCTACTGGGGGGAAACGATTGAGCAGTTCTTC. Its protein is CASIYWGETIEQFF.